One and the same sample provided the 27 T cell receptor beta chains below, sequenced in a study of CD8 T cells in ankylosing spondylitis. Using its own MiXCR run on the 5' RACE reads, TCRdb lists one record per CDR3 protein. The sample shows 250,000 to 300,000 distinct CDR3 sequences, roughly 20% of them seen only once. Material: blood, either unsorted or a sorted T cell fraction (not recorded which). The receptors stem from a male donor with ankylosing spondylitis or in good health (not recorded which).

This chain links TRBV2 with TRBJ2-7, with 7 positions matching TRBD2. This CDR3 spans 15 amino acids. V trimming: 3 bases; J trimming: 4 bases; junction bases outside the gene matches: 9. Germline CDR1 and CDR2: SNHLY and FYNNEI. The CDR3 loop is CASSDILAESYEQYV. CDR3 coding DNA: TGTGCCAGCAGTGACATCCTAGCGGAAAGTTACGAGCAGTACGTC.

This clonotype was detected only a few times. The chain is built from TRBV20-1 and TRBJ1-6; 10 bases are a match to TRBD1. V trimming: 5 bases; J trimming: 7 bases; junction bases outside the gene matches: 2. This CDR3 comprises 13 residues. Germline values: CDR1 DFQATT, CDR2 SNEGSKA (reference sequence). The DNA of the CDR3 is TGCAGTGCTCCGGGACAGGGGAATTCACCCCTCCACTTT. Translation gives CSAPGQGNSPLHF.

In its sample, this clonotype was seen a few times. The chain employs TRBV10-3 and TRBJ2-2; 7 positions match TRBD1. The trim removed 10 bases at V and 1 base at J, leaving 9 bases unmatched. Germline V gives CDR1 ENHRY, CDR2 SYGVKD. CDR3 length: 15 residues. The CDR3 nucleotides are TGTGCCACCAACCCACAGGGGAGGAACACCGGGGAGCTGTTTTTT. It codes for CATNPQGRNTGELFF.

In this sample, this clonotype turned up many times. CDR3 nucleotide sequence: TGCGCCAGCAGCCTTAGGACAGGGGGCGGGGATGAGCAGTTCTTC. As protein: CASSLRTGGGDEQFF. J is TRBJ2-1 and V is TRBV5-1; 11 bases match TRBD1. V was pared by 4 bases and J by 8 bases, with 8 bases of the junction left unmatched. This CDR3 region has 15 residues. Germline CDR1 SGHRS, CDR2 YFSETQ.

This clonotype turned up a few times. The chain combines TRBV6-1 with TRBJ1-1, with 7 bases lining up with TRBD1. CDR1 is MNHNS and CDR2 is SASEGT in the germline V gene. Unmatched junction bases numbered 12, after V lost 6 bases and J lost 8 bases. This CDR3 comprises 14 residues. This chain's CDR3 is CASSFDRVGREAFF. The CDR3 DNA is TGTGCCAGCAGCTTCGACAGGGTAGGGAGGGAAGCTTTCTTT.

J is TRBJ2-1 and V is TRBV20-1, with 9 bases lining up with TRBD2. The length of the CDR3 is 15 residues. The ends lost 0 bases at V and 9 bases at J; junction bases unmatched: 9. Germline CDR1 and CDR2: DFQATT and SNEGSKA (reference sequence). CDR3 nucleotides: TGCAGTGCTAGAGATAGTGAGAGCGGGAGGTCTGAGCAGTTCTTC. This sequence encodes CSARDSESGRSEQFF.

The chain recombines TRBV2 with TRBJ1-3, with D perhaps TRBD1 (5 bases). There are 12 residues in the CDR3. Germline V CDR1 and CDR2: SNHLY, FYNNEI. Between the trimmed V and J ends, which lost 4 bases and 11 bases, there was a span of 12 bases. CDR3 in amino acids: CASSVGDRAIYF. CDR3 DNA sequence: TGTGCCAGCAGTGTAGGGGACCGGGCCATATATTTT.

This clonotype has a count of ten or more. This chain uses TRBV28 with TRBJ1-1, with D possibly TRBD1 on 6 matching bases. Germline loops: CDR1 MDHEN, CDR2 SYDVKM. This CDR3 is 14 amino acids long. V was clipped by 2 bases and J by 8 bases, with 15 bases between them. The CDR3 spells CASSLGGIGKEAFF. The CDR3 coding sequence is TGTGCCAGCAGTTTAGGGGGCATCGGCAAGGAAGCTTTCTTT. Using reference TRBV28 and TRBJ1-1 for the parts outside the CDR3, the full variable domain is DVKVTQSSRYLVKRTGEKVFLECVQDMDHENMFWYRQDPGLGLRLIYFSYDVKMKEKGDIPEGYSVSREKKERFSLILESASTNQTSMYLCASSLGGIGKEAFFGQGTRLTVV.

This clonotype was seen more than once but under ten times. This chain uses TRBV18 with TRBJ2-1, with D perhaps matching TRBD1 (5 bases). CDR3 size: 14 residues. Germline V CDR1 and CDR2: KGHSH, LQKENI. V gave up 2 bases and J gave up 7 bases, with 12 bases separating them. The DNA of the CDR3 is TGTGCCAGCTCACCAGGCGCAGGGTGGAATGAGCAGTTCTTC. It translates to CASSPGAGWNEQFF. Looking up the rest from reference TRBV18 and TRBJ2-1 gives the full variable domain: NAGVMQNPRHLVRRRGQEARLRCSPMKGHSHVYWYRQLPEEGLKFMVYLQKENIIDESGMPKERFSAEFPKEGPSILRIQQVVRGDSAAYFCASSPGAGWNEQFFGPGTRLTVL.

This clonotype appeared a few times. The rearrangement uses TRBV5-1 and TRBJ2-3, with TRBD1 identical over 9 bases. Germline values: CDR1 SGHRS, CDR2 YFSETQ. The CDR3 loop spans 15 amino acids. Trimming took 5 bases from V and 1 from J; bases not matched to a gene: 5. The CDR3 nucleotides read TGCGCCAGCAGAGCAACAGGGGGCCGCACAGATACGCAGTATTTT. This encodes CASRATGGRTDTQYF.

The chain carries TRBV18 and TRBJ1-6; possible D gene TRBD1, 5 bases. V lost 3 bases, J lost 3 bases, and 18 bases lay in between. CDR1 and CDR2 from the germline V gene are KGHSH and LQKENI. The CDR3 sequence is 18 residues long. The CDR3 is CASSPTMGRTHYNSPLHF. The CDR3 coding sequence is TGTGCCAGCTCACCCACAATGGGACGAACACACTATAATTCACCCCTCCACTTT.

This clonotype showed up many times. The rearrangement joins TRBV18 to TRBJ2-3; weak D call: TRBD2 (6 bases). The germline V gene encodes CDR1 KGHSH and CDR2 LQKENI. The CDR3 length is 12 residues. V was cut by 2 bases and J by 7 bases, with 7 bases left in between. In nucleotides, the CDR3 is TGTGCCAGCTCACCAGGGGGGAATACGCAGTATTTT. Its translation is CASSPGGNTQYF.

The gene calls are TRBV3-1 and TRBJ2-5, with D perhaps matching TRBD2 (5 bases). Germline assignment: CDR1 LGHDT and CDR2 YNNKEL (reference sequence). With 3 bases removed from V and 4 bases from J, the gap between germline ends came to 9 bases. CDR3 size: 13 residues. CDR3 protein: CASSQYLAETQYF. The DNA of the CDR3 is TGTGCCAGCAGCCAGTATCTAGCAGAGACCCAGTACTTC.

This clonotype was found many times. The chain combines TRBV20-1 with TRBJ2-4; D remains unclear. This CDR3 region has 13 residues. The germline CDR1 and CDR2 sequences are DFQATT and SNEGSKA (reference sequence). Deletions cut 3 bases from V and 1 base from J, with 7 bases between. The CDR3 DNA follows: TGCAGTGCTAGTAGTGGGGCCAAAAACATTCAGTACTTC. It yields the protein CSASSGAKNIQYF.

The sample holds many counts of this clonotype. The chain couples TRBV20-1 to TRBJ2-1; 16 positions agree with TRBD2. This CDR3 is built from 15 residues. V was pared by 5 bases and J by 9 bases, with 7 bases of the junction left unmatched. Germline assignment: CDR1 DFQATT and CDR2 SNEGSKA (reference sequence). CDR3 sequence (DNA): TGCAGTGCTTTTTCGGGACTAGCGGGAGGGCTTGAGCAGTTCTTC. Protein: CSAFSGLAGGLEQFF.

This clonotype was counted between two and nine times. The chain joins TRBV29-1 to TRBJ1-1, with D perhaps TRBD1 (6 bases). Germline lookup yields CDR1 SQVTM and CDR2 ANQGSEA. The CDR3 is 12 residues long. V lost 3 bases and J lost 4, with 9 bases in between. The CDR3 DNA reads TGCAGCGTTGAGGGGGCGGGCACTGAAGCTTTCTTT. It specifies CSVEGAGTEAFF.

The rearrangement uses TRBV10-3 and TRBJ2-3; the D is unclear. Deletions cut 4 bases from V and 7 bases from J, with 18 bases between. The CDR3 is 15 amino acids. CDR1 and CDR2 from the germline V gene are ENHRY and SYGVKD. CDR3 sequence (DNA): TGTGCCATCAGTGTTTCCATGCTTAGCAGTAATACGCAGTATTTT. Translated: CAISVSMLSSNTQYF.

V gene TRBV7-2 combines with J gene TRBJ2-4; possible D gene TRBD2, 5 bases. The CDR3 spans 14 residues. Germline CDR1 and CDR2: SGHTA and FQGNSA. Trimming removed 0 bases from V and 7 bases from J, with 10 bases in between. CDR3 nucleotide sequence: TGTGCCAGCAGCTTAGCAGGGAGTGGGAACATTCAGTACTTC. Protein: CASSLAGSGNIQYF.

CDR3 DNA: TGTGCCACCAGCTCGGCAGGAACTGGAAACACCATATATTTT. Residues: CATSSAGTGNTIYF. This chain connects TRBV24-1 to TRBJ1-3, with D unresolved. Deletions cut 7 bases from V and 2 bases from J, with 11 bases between. The CDR3 sequence is 14 residues long. Germline CDR1 KGHDR, CDR2 SFDVKD.

Many counts were recorded for this clonotype. The V and J genes are TRBV29-1 and TRBJ2-2; 7 bases match TRBD1. Germline assignment: CDR1 SQVTM and CDR2 ANQGSEA. Trimming removed 6 bases from V and 4 bases from J; junction bases left unmatched: 8. The CDR3 loop spans 14 amino acids. The CDR3, as DNA: TGCAGCGTCTCCACAGGGGCATCCACCGGGGAGCTGTTTTTT. Translation gives CSVSTGASTGELFF.

The genes are TRBV25-1 and TRBJ2-2; 14 nucleotides agree with TRBD2. The J segment lost 6 bases and the V segment lost 6 bases, leaving 6 bases of the junction unmatched. This CDR3 is 16 amino acids long. Germline-derived CDR1 and CDR2 are MGHDK and SYGVNS. CDR3 in DNA: TGTGCCAGCAGGGGACTAGCGGGAGCGGTGGCCGGGGAGCTGTTTTTT. Translation gives CASRGLAGAVAGELFF.

This chain connects TRBV7-2 to TRBJ2-1, with TRBD2 matching 7 bases. The J segment lost 9 bases and the V segment lost 2 bases, leaving 7 bases of the junction unmatched. CDR3 length: 14 residues. Germline V gene data show CDR1 as SGHTA and CDR2 as FQGNSA. The CDR3 coding sequence is TGTGCCAGCAGCTTACTTGCGGGAGAGGTTGAGCAGTTCTTC. Translated: CASSLLAGEVEQFF.

This clonotype appeared a few times. The rearrangement links TRBV5-1 to TRBJ1-1; TRBD1 matches at 8 bases. The J segment lost 8 bases and the V segment lost 3 bases, leaving 12 bases of the junction unmatched. The CDR3 covers 15 residues. Germline V gene sequence: CDR1 SGHRS, CDR2 YFSETQ. CDR3 sequence (DNA): TGCGCCAGCAGCTCCAATACAGGGGGAGGCTCCGAAGCTTTCTTT. Its protein product is CASSSNTGGGSEAFF.

V usage is TRBV20-1 and J usage is TRBJ2-5; D is unclear. The germline V and J ends were trimmed by 2 bases and 2 bases, with 6 bases remaining between them. This CDR3 has 12 residues. CDR1 is DFQATT, CDR2 SNEGSKA, per germline (reference sequence). CDR3 loop: CSARPSQETQYF. CDR3 coding DNA: TGCAGTGCTAGACCCTCTCAAGAGACCCAGTACTTC.

This clonotype was picked up many times. The chain joins TRBV6-4 to TRBJ2-2; TRBD2 matches 13 bases. The V segment lost 9 bases and the J segment 5 bases; nucleotides outside the gene matches: 3. The CDR3 spans 14 residues. From germline, CDR1 is MRHNA and CDR2 SNTAGT. The CDR3 here is CARGLAGVTGELFF. The CDR3 DNA reads TGTGCCAGAGGACTAGCGGGGGTTACCGGGGAGCTGTTTTTT.

In this sample, this clonotype turned up a few times. The chain recombines TRBV7-2 with TRBJ2-3; D uncertain. Germline CDR1 SGHTA, CDR2 FQGNSA. CDR3 length: 13 amino acids. V dropped 5 bases and J dropped 2 bases, with 8 bases sitting between them. CDR3 nucleotide sequence: TGTGCCAGCAGCCAAACTAACACAGATACGCAGTATTTT. Its protein product is CASSQTNTDTQYF. The variable domain in full, completed from reference TRBV7-2 and TRBJ2-3, reads GAGVSQSPSNKVTEKGKDVELRCDPISGHTALYWYRQSLGQGLEFLIYFQGNSAPDKSGLPSDRFSAERTGGSVSTLTIQRTQQEDSAVYLCASSQTNTDTQYFGPGTRLTVL.

The table lists this clonotype with a few counts. The chain employs TRBV20-1 and TRBJ2-1; D might be TRBD1 (6 bases). Trimming shortened V by 6 bases and J by 3 bases, and 12 bases separated the two germline ends. Germline V CDR1 and CDR2: DFQATT, SNEGSKA (reference sequence). CDR3 length: 13 residues. CDR3 coding DNA: TGCAGTGCCTTGGGGACACACTACAATGAGCAGTTCTTC. This gives the protein CSALGTHYNEQFF.